This T cell receptor (beta chain) appears in the sequencing data of a study of blood T cell repertoires in COVID-19 (TCRdb year 2020). Background on the whole study: Collaborator samples came from the United States, Italy and Spain and covered acute and convalescent phases of COVID-19. A de-identified subject ID, COVID-19 status, age in years and sex were almost always included in the sample metadata. A freely available public database, intended as a resource for researchers studying the immune response to SARS-CoV-2, is where the repertoires were released. The prospective study material was composed of cDNA or gDNA derived from T cells, B-cell-depleted T cells, or PBMCs. The dataset comprised deeply sampled blood TCRbeta repertoires from subjects exposed to, actively infected with, or recovered from COVID-19. HLA class I and class II types, where available, came from metadata supplied by the sample provider rather than from assay-based typing. The samples were drawn from two sources: the first 160 participants of the ongoing ImmuneRACE study, and over 950 subjects contributed by 6 global collaborators.

Participants in the prospective study were enrolled through a virtual design, were aged roughly 18 to 95 years, and lived in 20 to 30 United States geographic areas. In the prospective study, cohorts were assigned on the basis of participant-reported clinical history obtained from a screening survey and a study questionnaire. A participant counted as exposed if, within 2 weeks of entering the study, that participant had been in contact with someone who had a PCR-confirmed or clinician-diagnosed COVID-19 case. Mobile phlebotomists in the prospective study collected whole blood, serum and a nasopharyngeal or oropharyngeal swab from every participant. Prospective study participants could optionally give additional blood draws and questionnaires over an approximately 2-month period. Before DNA extraction, blood samples from the prospective study were shipped at room temperature or frozen. Here V drops 0 bases and J drops 3 bases, and the junction holds 7 bases not matched to any gene. From a lookup of the germline V gene, CDR1 and CDR2 are MGHRA and YSYEKL. Including the terminal cysteine and phenylalanine, the CDR3 comprises 17 residues. Only the CDR3 part of the read is kept: 51 bases, read in frame from the first base.

Note on this clone: The antigen it recognizes is unknown. It has no much larger one-base neighbor in the sample; base qualities were not kept.

What the work shows at the level of the full study, not this receptor alone: How much clinical and demographic metadata was included differed by source and by participant, and the metadata was provided uncurated.

TCRbeta CDR3 regions were amplified from genomic DNA using the immunoSEQ Assay, a bias-controlled multiplex PCR. As for the authors' bioinformatics: Within the assay, amplification of reference gene primers was used to estimate how many nucleated cells each sample contained. Sequence reads were collapsed and filtered to measure the absolute abundance of every unique TCRbeta CDR3 rearrangement. For each sample, productive Simpson clonality was calculated as the square root of Simpson's diversity index across productive rearrangements. TCRdb's version of the immuneACCESS table is confined to in-frame rearrangements and falls short of the full clone set. An unresolved V gene accounts for under half of the shortfall where checked; the remainder is of unknown origin. V, J and clone size derive from that table, while D and trimming were established from the DNA sequence. This sample comprises a few hundred thousand clones, around nine tenths of them detected only once. Roughly 1.4% of the sample is taken by the ten largest.

The sequence links TRBV4-1 to TRBJ2-1; the central 8 bases match TRBD2. Source material: PBMCs or T cells enriched from blood (not recorded which). The sequence was collected from a woman under 30 who had been exposed to COVID-19. The bases are TGCGCCAGCAGCCAAGATGGGTCAGCGGGAGTCTACAATGAGCAGTTCTTC. This yields the protein CASSQDGSAGVYNEQFF.